This T cell receptor beta chain was sequenced during a study of T cell responses to AZD1222 COVID-19 vaccine. From germline, CDR1 is MNHEY and CDR2 SMNVEV (reference sequence). Trimming removed 6 bases at V and 1 base at J, with 12 bases between. The CDR3 is made up of 14 amino acids. Regarding this clone: The antigen remains unidentified.

Study results and caveats: Repertoire collection took place solely once the T cell response had peaked. Increases in Spike-specific TCR breadth and depth were seen after two AZD1222 doses.

TCRdb's copy holds only in-frame clones and misses some; the assay was immunoSEQ multiplex PCR. Here the sample spans about 130,000 clones, over 90% being singletons. This material consisted of peripheral blood, taken on day 0 of AZD1222 vaccination. The sequence was collected from an adult in good health. The chain is built from TRBV27 and TRBJ1-1, with D hard to call. Here the CDR3 DNA reads TGTGCCAGCAGGATAGGACGGCCGAACACTGAAGCTTTCTTT. This sequence encodes CASRIGRPNTEAFF.